This TCR beta chain derives from a study of T cell repertoires in cytomegalovirus infection. Findings and caveats of the study: Cumulative public TCR beta family frequency identified carriers of CMV plus the relevant HLA.

TCRdb itself ran the reads through MiXCR, one entry per CDR3 protein. The table records about 130,000 distinct CDR3 sequences, roughly 32% of them present only once. CDR3 size: 15 residues. Germline V lookup: CDR1 MNHNY, CDR2 SVGAGI (reference sequence). Germline trimming cut 6 bases from V and 10 bases from J; bases unmatched to any gene: 15. This clonotype was picked up a small number of times. The antigen is not known. This TCR was sampled from a human donor in good health (CMV status not recorded). Some clones in this sample may be carry-over from other donors' samples. The sequencing used CD8+ T cells from cultured PBMCs, collected from culture after CMV antigen stimulation. The chain links TRBV6-6 to TRBJ2-3, with 8 nucleotides matching TRBD2. CDR3 region: CASSPGGGGKRSQYF. The CDR3 DNA follows: TGTGCCAGCAGCCCGGGAGGGGGGGGGAAGCGGTCGCAGTATTTT.